The 27 T cell receptor beta chains below all came from one sample that was sequenced in a study of graft-versus-host responses after intestinal transplantation. This table comes from immunoSEQ multiplex PCR, and its TCRdb copy is limited to in-frame clones, with some not included. The data contain under 90,000 clones, 85% to 95% of them singletons. No antigen has been identified for these receptors. Sample: unstimulated CD4+ T cells sorted from spleen or lymph node cells, taken before transplant. These TCRs come from a human donor who was the organ donor for an intestinal transplant.

The CDR3 region has the DNA TGTGCCAGCAGCCCCAGACAGAAAACAATGAACACTGAAGCTTTCTTT. Its translation: CASSPRQKTMNTEAFF. The J gene is TRBJ1-1, the V gene TRBV7-8, with a possible D match to TRBD1 (5 bases). The CDR3 loop spans 16 amino acids. Germline assignment: CDR1 SGHVS and CDR2 FQNEAQ. V dropped 5 bases and J dropped 0 bases, with 16 bases sitting between them.

DNA for the CDR3: TGTGCCAGCAGCTTAGTGGAGGGGTACACTGAAGCTTTCTTT. This gives the protein CASSLVEGYTEAFF. The chain couples TRBV7-2 to TRBJ1-1, with a possible D match to TRBD1 (5 bases). From germline, CDR1 is SGHTA and CDR2 FQGNSA. The V gene lost 1 base and the J gene lost 3 bases, with 9 bases spanning the gap. The length of the CDR3 is 14 residues.

The chain carries TRBV5-1 and TRBJ2-2, with TRBD2 matching over 13 bases. In germline, CDR1 is SGHRS, CDR2 YFSETQ. CDR3 length: 17 residues. V shed 0 bases, J shed 1 base, and the junction held 0 bases outside the gene matches. The CDR3 DNA sequence: TGCGCCAGCAGCTTGGGACTAGCGGGGGGGAACACCGGGGAGCTGTTTTTT. Residues: CASSLGLAGGNTGELFF.

V usage is TRBV4-1 and J usage is TRBJ2-1, with 11 bases fitting TRBD2. This CDR3 comprises 19 residues. The ends lost 0 bases at V and 4 bases at J; junction bases unmatched: 11. CDR1 is MGHRA and CDR2 is YSYEKL in the germline V gene. As DNA, the CDR3 is TGCGCCAGCAGCCAAGACCGCTACCCCAGACTAGCGGGGTACAATGAGCAGTTCTTC. Encoded protein: CASSQDRYPRLAGYNEQFF.

The CDR3 region has the DNA TGTGCCAGCAGCTTGGTTCAGTTATACCAAGAGACCCAGTACTTC. This translates into CASSLVQLYQETQYF. The V and J genes are TRBV5-6 and TRBJ2-5; unclear D gene. The V gene's germline CDR1 is SGHDT and CDR2 YYEEEE. Between the trimmed V and J ends, which lost 0 bases and 0 bases, there was a span of 9 bases. The CDR3 spans 15 residues. The variable domain in full, with the rest retrieved from reference TRBV5-6 and TRBJ2-5, is DAGVTQSPTHLIKTRGQQVTLRCSPKSGHDTVSWYQQALGQGPQFIFQYYEEEERQRGNFPDRFSGHQFPNYSSELNVNALLLGDSALYLCASSLVQLYQETQYFGPGTRLLVL.

Here the CDR3 DNA reads TGCGCCAGCAGCAAAGACAGGTTAGACGGGGAGCTGTTTTTT. Amino acid sequence: CASSKDRLDGELFF. V and J are TRBV5-1 and TRBJ2-2; D might be TRBD1 (6 bases). CDR3 length: 14 amino acids. V was clipped by 4 bases and J by 7 bases, with 14 bases between them. Germline lookup yields CDR1 SGHRS and CDR2 YFSETQ.

The chain uses TRBV6-6 and TRBJ2-7; D not certain. Trimming cost V 0 bases and J 11 bases, with 8 bases left between them. This CDR3 comprises 11 residues. CDR1 is MNHNY and CDR2 is SVGAGI in the germline V gene (reference sequence). CDR3 protein: CASSYSAMEYF. CDR3 bases: TGTGCCAGCAGTTACTCAGCTATGGAGTACTTC.

This sequence joins TRBV27 and TRBJ1-4; D uncertain. CDR3 size: 15 residues. Germline values: CDR1 MNHEY, CDR2 SMNVEV (reference sequence). Trimming stripped 5 bases from V and 4 bases from J, with 14 bases between. The CDR3 coding sequence is TGTGCCAGCAGTACTCGGCAGGCCCTTAATGAAAAACTGTTTTTT. Its translation: CASSTRQALNEKLFF.

The chain employs TRBV5-5 and TRBJ2-5, with D unclear. From germline, CDR1 is SGHKS and CDR2 YYEKEE (reference sequence). The CDR3 sequence is 11 residues long. V was clipped by 4 bases and J by 1 base, with 2 bases between them. The CDR3 sequence: CASSLQETQYF. The CDR3 DNA is TGTGCCAGCAGCCTCCAAGAGACCCAGTACTTC.

CDR3 DNA sequence: TGTGCTAGTGGTCCGAGGGGGATTGAATACGGGGAGCTGTTTTTT. The encoded protein is CASGPRGIEYGELFF. The chain carries TRBV12-5 and TRBJ2-2; D is perhaps TRBD1 (6 bases). CDR1 and CDR2 (germline): LGHNT, FRNRAP. The CDR3 contains 15 residues. With 5 bases removed from V and 7 bases from J, the gap between germline ends came to 17 bases.

This clone has just one count. This sequence joins TRBV28 and TRBJ1-2; possibly TRBD1 for D (6 bases). The V and J ends lost 5 bases and 7 bases respectively, with 11 bases between them. Germline V CDR1 and CDR2: MDHEN, SYDVKM. There are 12 residues in the CDR3. The CDR3: CASSAYRAGYTF. CDR3 sequence (DNA): TGTGCCAGCAGTGCCTACAGGGCTGGCTACACCTTC.

On this clone: One end of the junction varies from germline; a read error may be responsible. J is TRBJ2-6 and V is TRBV15; possibly TRBD1 for D (6 bases). CDR1 is LNHNV, CDR2 YYDKDF, per germline (reference sequence). This CDR3 spans 21 amino acids. CDR3 in DNA: TGTGCCACCGGCAGAGAGGTTGGAGGACAGTCCATTATCTCTGGGGCCAACGTCCTGACTTTC. This codes for CATGREVGGQSIISGANVLTF.

This clone was detected once. V is TRBV7-2 and J is TRBJ2-7; TRBD2 matches 13 bases. The junction had 9 bases not matched to a gene; V was cut back by 5 bases and J by 5 bases. The CDR3 has 16 amino acids. CDR1 and CDR2 from the germline V gene are SGHTA and FQGNSA. The CDR3 loop reads CASSARLAGGFDEQYF. The CDR3 DNA sequence: TGTGCCAGCAGCGCACGACTAGCGGGAGGATTCGACGAGCAGTACTTC.

The chain uses TRBV2 and TRBJ2-7; 7 bases are shared with TRBD2. Germline V gene sequence: CDR1 SNHLY, CDR2 FYNNEI. CDR3 size: 14 residues. Trimming cost V 1 base and J 2 bases; bases outside gene matches: 2. The CDR3 is CASSEGREPYEQYF. CDR3 in DNA: TGTGCCAGCAGTGAAGGGCGGGAGCCCTACGAGCAGTACTTC.

V is TRBV6-4 and J is TRBJ1-5; no clear D gene. The CDR3 is made up of 13 amino acids. Germline assignment: CDR1 MRHNA and CDR2 SNTAGT. The V gene lost 4 bases and the J gene lost 4 bases, with 8 bases spanning the gap. The CDR3 loop reads CASSVAENQPQHF. The CDR3 bases are TGTGCCAGCAGTGTCGCGGAGAATCAGCCCCAGCATTTT.

The genes are TRBV7-6 and TRBJ1-1; TRBD1 might be the D (6 bases). Germline CDR1 and CDR2: SGHVS and FNYEAQ. The CDR3 contains 14 residues. The ends were cut back, 4 bases at V and 0 bases at J, with 9 bases in the middle. The CDR3, as DNA: TGTGCCAGCAGCTCGGACAGTCTGAACACTGAAGCTTTCTTT. Its translation: CASSSDSLNTEAFF.

V and J are TRBV5-5 and TRBJ1-2, with D unresolved. V lost 0 bases, J lost 3 bases, and 9 bases lay in between. The germline CDR1 and CDR2 sequences are SGHKS and YYEKEE (reference sequence). The CDR3 spans 14 residues. In DNA, the CDR3 is TGTGCCAGCAGCTTGGTGGCAGAATACTATGGCTACACCTTC. It codes for CASSLVAEYYGYTF.

The V gene is TRBV19, the J gene TRBJ2-7, with a weak D call TRBD1 (5 bases). The CDR3 has 14 residues. Between the trimmed V and J ends, which lost 4 bases and 1 base, there was a span of 11 bases. Germline V lookup: CDR1 LNHDA, CDR2 SQIVND (reference sequence). The CDR3, as DNA: TGTGCCAGTAGTACCTCAGGGATATCCTACGAGCAGTACTTC. Protein product: CASSTSGISYEQYF.

The V and J genes are TRBV5-1 and TRBJ2-3; D unresolved. Trimming cost V 4 bases and J 6 bases, with 18 bases left between them. Germline CDR1 is SGHRS and CDR2 is YFSETQ. The CDR3 runs to 15 residues. The CDR3 region is CASSPNPSVADTQYF. The CDR3 DNA is TGCGCCAGCAGCCCAAACCCCAGCGTTGCCGATACGCAGTATTTT.

Of note for this clone: Other DNA sequences of this sample code for an identical CDR3. The rearrangement uses TRBV10-1 and TRBJ2-1, with TRBD2 matching over 8 bases. Germline-derived CDR1 and CDR2 are WNHNN and SYGVQD (reference sequence). The CDR3 extends over 15 amino acids. The trim removed 3 bases at V and 7 bases at J, leaving 8 bases unmatched. The CDR3 loop is CASSDSSGGWNEQFF. The CDR3 DNA reads TGCGCCAGCAGTGATAGCTCGGGAGGGTGGAATGAGCAGTTCTTC.

The J gene is TRBJ2-5, the V gene TRBV4-1; 15 bases line up with TRBD2. The V and J ends lost 0 bases and 5 bases, in that order; junction bases with no gene match: 4. CDR1 is MGHRA and CDR2 is YSYEKL in the germline V gene. The CDR3 has 17 residues. The CDR3 DNA is TGCGCCAGCAGCCAAGATATTGGACTAGCGGGAGGGGAGACCCAGTACTTC. Its protein is CASSQDIGLAGGETQYF.

The rearrangement uses TRBV18 and TRBJ2-7; D is possibly TRBD1 (5 bases). Trimming left V 1 base short and J 0 bases short, with 10 bases between. CDR3 size: 15 residues. Looked up from germline, CDR1 is KGHSH and CDR2 is LQKENI. The CDR3 spells CASSPRPGYSYEQYF. CDR3 nucleotides: TGTGCCAGCTCACCACGCCCAGGGTACTCCTACGAGCAGTACTTC.

V and J are TRBV10-2 and TRBJ1-3; no definite D call. V dropped 3 bases and J dropped 2 bases, with 11 bases sitting between them. This CDR3 has 15 residues. CDR1 WSHSY and CDR2 SAAADI come from the germline V gene. The CDR3 reads CASSELGIAGNTIYF. In nucleotides, the CDR3 is TGCGCCAGCAGTGAATTGGGCATCGCTGGAAACACCATATATTTT.

The chain carries TRBV7-9 and TRBJ1-1, with D unresolved. Trimming took 1 base from V and 4 from J, leaving 7 bases between them. Germline V lookup: CDR1 SEHNR, CDR2 FQNEAQ (reference sequence). CDR3 length: 13 residues. The CDR3 DNA reads as TGTGCCAGCAGCTTAGGAGGAGTCACTGAAGCTTTCTTT. Protein product: CASSLGGVTEAFF.

The genes are TRBV5-4 and TRBJ1-1; no clear D. Germline V CDR1 and CDR2: SGHNT, YYREEE (reference sequence). Trimming stripped 3 bases from V and 0 bases from J, with 12 bases between. This CDR3 has 15 amino acids. CDR3 nucleotides: TGTGCCAGCAGCTCCTACAGCAAAATGAACACTGAAGCTTTCTTT. Its translation: CASSSYSKMNTEAFF.

The V call is TRBV9, the J call TRBJ1-4; D might be TRBD1 (6 bases). CDR1 SGDLS and CDR2 YYNGEE come from the germline V gene. Trimming took 3 bases from V and 11 from J, leaving 8 bases between them. CDR3 length equals 11 residues. CDR3 residues: CASSGQGKLFF. DNA of the CDR3: TGTGCCAGCAGCGGGCAGGGGAAACTGTTTTTT.

In its sample, this clone was seen once. J is TRBJ1-2 and V is TRBV18, with a weak D call TRBD1 (6 bases). This CDR3 region has 14 residues. Trimming took off 1 base at V and 4 bases at J, with 10 bases between the two ends. Germline loops: CDR1 KGHSH, CDR2 LQKENI. The CDR3 coding sequence is TGTGCCAGCTCACCACTGGCAGGGGTCTATGGCTACACCTTC. This encodes CASSPLAGVYGYTF.